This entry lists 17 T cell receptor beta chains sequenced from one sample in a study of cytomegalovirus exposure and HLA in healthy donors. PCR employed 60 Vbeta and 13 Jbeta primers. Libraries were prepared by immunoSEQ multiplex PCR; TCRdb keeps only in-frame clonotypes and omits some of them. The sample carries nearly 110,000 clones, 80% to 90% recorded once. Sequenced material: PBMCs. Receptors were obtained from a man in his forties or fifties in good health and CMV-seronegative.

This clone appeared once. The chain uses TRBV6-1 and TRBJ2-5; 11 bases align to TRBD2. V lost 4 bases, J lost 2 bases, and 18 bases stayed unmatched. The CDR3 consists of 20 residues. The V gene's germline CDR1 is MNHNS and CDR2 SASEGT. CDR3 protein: CASSAIGSRVAGGIQETQYF. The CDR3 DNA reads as TGTGCCAGCAGTGCAATTGGGAGTAGGGTAGCGGGGGGGATACAAGAGACCCAGTACTTC.

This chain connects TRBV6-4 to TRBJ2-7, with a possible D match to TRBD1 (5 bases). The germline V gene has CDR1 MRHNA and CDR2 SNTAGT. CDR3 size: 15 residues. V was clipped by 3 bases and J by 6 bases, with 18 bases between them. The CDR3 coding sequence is TGTGCCAGCAGTGAGGAGACAGAGAGGAAATTCGAGCAGTACGTC. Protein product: CASSEETERKFEQYV.

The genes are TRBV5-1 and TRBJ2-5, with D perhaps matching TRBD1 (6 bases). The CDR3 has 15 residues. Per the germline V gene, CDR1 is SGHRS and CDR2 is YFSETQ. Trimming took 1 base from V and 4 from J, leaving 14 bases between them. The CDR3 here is CASSLQSSRGETQYF. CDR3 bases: TGCGCCAGCAGCTTGCAATCCTCCAGGGGAGAGACCCAGTACTTC.

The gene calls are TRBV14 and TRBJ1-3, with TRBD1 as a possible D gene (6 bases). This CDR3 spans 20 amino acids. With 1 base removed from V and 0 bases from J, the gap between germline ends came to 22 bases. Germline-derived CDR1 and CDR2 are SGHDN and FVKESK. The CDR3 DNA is TGTGCCAGCAGCCAAGTGGCGCAGGGGCCACGGCTAGCCTCTGGAAACACCATATATTTT. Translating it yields CASSQVAQGPRLASGNTIYF.

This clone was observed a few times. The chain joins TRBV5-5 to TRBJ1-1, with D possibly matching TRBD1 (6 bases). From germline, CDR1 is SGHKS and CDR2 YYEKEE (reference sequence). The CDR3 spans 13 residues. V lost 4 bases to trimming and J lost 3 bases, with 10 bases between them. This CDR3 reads CASSAQGDTEAFF. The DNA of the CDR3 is TGTGCCAGCAGCGCACAGGGAGACACTGAAGCTTTCTTT.

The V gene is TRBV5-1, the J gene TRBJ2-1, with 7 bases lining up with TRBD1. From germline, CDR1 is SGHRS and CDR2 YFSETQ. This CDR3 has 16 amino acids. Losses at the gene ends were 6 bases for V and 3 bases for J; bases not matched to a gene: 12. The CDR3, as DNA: TGCGCCAGCACCACCCTAGGGACAGACCGCTACAATGAGCAGTTCTTC. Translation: CASTTLGTDRYNEQFF.

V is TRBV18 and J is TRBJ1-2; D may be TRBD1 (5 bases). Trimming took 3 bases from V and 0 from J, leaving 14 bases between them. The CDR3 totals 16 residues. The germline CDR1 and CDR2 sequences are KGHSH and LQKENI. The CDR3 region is CASSPGGSTANYGYTF. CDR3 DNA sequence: TGTGCCAGCTCACCGGGGGGGTCTACAGCTAACTATGGCTACACCTTC.

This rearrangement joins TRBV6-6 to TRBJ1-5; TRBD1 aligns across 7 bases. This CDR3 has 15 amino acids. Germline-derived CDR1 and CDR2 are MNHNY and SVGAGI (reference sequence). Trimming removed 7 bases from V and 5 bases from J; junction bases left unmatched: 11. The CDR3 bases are TGTGCCAGCATGCCAGCCGGCCAGGGGGATCAGCCCCAGCATTTT. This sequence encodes CASMPAGQGDQPQHF.

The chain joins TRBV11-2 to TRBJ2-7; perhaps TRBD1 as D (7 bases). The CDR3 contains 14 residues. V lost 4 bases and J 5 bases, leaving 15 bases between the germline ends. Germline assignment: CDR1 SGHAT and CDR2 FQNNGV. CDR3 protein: CASSSAGGWDEQYF. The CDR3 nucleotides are TGTGCCAGCAGCTCCGCAGGGGGGTGGGACGAGCAGTACTTC.

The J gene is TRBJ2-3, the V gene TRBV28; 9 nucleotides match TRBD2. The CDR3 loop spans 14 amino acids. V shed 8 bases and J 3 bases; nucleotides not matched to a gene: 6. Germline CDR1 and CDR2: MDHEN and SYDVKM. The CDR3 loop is CASRAGGGTDTQYF. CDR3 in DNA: TGTGCCAGCCGGGCGGGGGGGGGAACAGATACGCAGTATTTT.

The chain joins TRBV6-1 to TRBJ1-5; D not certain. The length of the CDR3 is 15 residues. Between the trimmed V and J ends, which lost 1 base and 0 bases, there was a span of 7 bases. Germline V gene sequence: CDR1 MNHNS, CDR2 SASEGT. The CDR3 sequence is CASSEDRGSNQPQHF. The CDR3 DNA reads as TGTGCCAGCAGTGAAGACCGGGGTAGCAATCAGCCCCAGCATTTT.

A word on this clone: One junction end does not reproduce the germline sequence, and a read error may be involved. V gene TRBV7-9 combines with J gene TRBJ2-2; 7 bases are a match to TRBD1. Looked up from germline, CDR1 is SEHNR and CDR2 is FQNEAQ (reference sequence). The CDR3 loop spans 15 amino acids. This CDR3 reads CSSSLNRGNTGELFF. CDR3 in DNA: TGTTCCAGCAGCTTAAACAGGGGGAACACCGGGGAGCTGTTTTTT.

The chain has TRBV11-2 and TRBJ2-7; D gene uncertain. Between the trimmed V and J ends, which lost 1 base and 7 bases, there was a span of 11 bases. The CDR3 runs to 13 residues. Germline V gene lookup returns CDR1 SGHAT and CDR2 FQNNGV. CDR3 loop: CASSLGLHWEQYV. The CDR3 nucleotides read TGTGCCAGCAGCTTAGGCCTCCACTGGGAGCAGTACGTC.

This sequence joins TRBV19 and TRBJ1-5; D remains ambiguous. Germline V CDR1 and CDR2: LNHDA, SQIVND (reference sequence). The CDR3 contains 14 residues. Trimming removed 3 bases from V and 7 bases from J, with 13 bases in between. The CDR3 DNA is TGTGCCAGTAGTATCACACAGTCCGGACAGCCCCAGCATTTT. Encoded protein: CASSITQSGQPQHF.

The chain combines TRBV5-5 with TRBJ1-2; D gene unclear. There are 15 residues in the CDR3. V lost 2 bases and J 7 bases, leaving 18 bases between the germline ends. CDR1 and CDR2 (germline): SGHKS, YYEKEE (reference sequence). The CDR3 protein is CASSLGRESERGYTF. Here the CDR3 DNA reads TGTGCCAGCAGCTTAGGCCGGGAATCTGAGCGTGGCTACACCTTC.

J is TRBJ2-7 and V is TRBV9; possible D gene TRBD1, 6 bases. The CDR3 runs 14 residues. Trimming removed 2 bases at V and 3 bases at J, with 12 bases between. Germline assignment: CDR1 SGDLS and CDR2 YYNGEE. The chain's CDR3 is CASSVRGGYYEQYF. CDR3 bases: TGTGCCAGCAGCGTCAGAGGGGGATACTACGAGCAGTACTTC.

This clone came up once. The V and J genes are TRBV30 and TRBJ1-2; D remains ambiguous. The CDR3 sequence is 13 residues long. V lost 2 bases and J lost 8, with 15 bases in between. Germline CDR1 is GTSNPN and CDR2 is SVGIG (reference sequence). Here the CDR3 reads CAWSLVKGGGYTF. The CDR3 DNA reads TGTGCCTGGAGTTTGGTAAAGGGAGGGGGCTACACCTTC.